These T cell receptor beta chains were read from a single sample in a study of shared T cell receptors in the human thymus. Sequenced by immunoSEQ multiplex PCR; TCRdb stores in-frame clones only, minus some. The table includes approximately 730,000 clones, approximately 83% detected once. This same sample was also part of a study on human thymus T cells.

Input material: thymocytes. These receptors all come from a girl less than two years old with a congenital heart defect. The CDR3 runs from the conserved cysteine through the conserved F or W. The order of the fields is V gene, clone size, D gene, J gene, CDR3 protein, CDR3 DNA. D genes are given only for firm matches. Where a row states a size, it is once, few, many or the class of an expanded clone; other rows omit it.

v_gene: TRBV11-2
abundance: NA
d_gene: NA
j_gene: TRBJ1-1
CDR3aa: CASSLAKRETEAFF
CDR3nt: TGTGCCAGCAGCTTAGCAAAAAGAGAAACTGAAGCTTTCTTT

v_gene: TRBV19
abundance: NA
d_gene: NA
j_gene: TRBJ2-3
CDR3aa: CASSPNITGRVAAGTDTQYF
CDR3nt: TGTGCCAGTAGTCCAAATATAACAGGGAGGGTGGCCGCGGGCACAGATACGCAGTATTTT

v_gene: TRBV5-5
abundance: NA
d_gene: NA
j_gene: TRBJ1-2
CDR3aa: CASSLEGTQLNYGYTF
CDR3nt: TGTGCCAGCAGCTTGGAAGGGACACAACTTAACTATGGCTACACCTTC

v_gene: TRBV21-1
abundance: NA
d_gene: NA
j_gene: TRBJ1-2
CDR3aa: CASSKGFGAAGF
CDR3nt: TGTGCCAGCAGCAAAGGGTTTGGGGCAGCCGGCTTC

v_gene: TRBV6-1
abundance: NA
d_gene: TRBD2
j_gene: TRBJ2-1
CDR3aa: CASSETSGVLYNEQFF
CDR3nt: TGTGCCAGCAGTGAGACTAGCGGGGTGCTCTACAATGAGCAGTTCTTC

v_gene: TRBV25-1
abundance: NA
d_gene: NA
j_gene: TRBJ2-2
CDR3aa: CASSDSSANTGELFF
CDR3nt: TGTGCCAGCAGTGATAGTAGCGCGAACACCGGGGAGCTGTTTTTT

v_gene: TRBV6-6
abundance: NA
d_gene: NA
j_gene: TRBJ1-2
CDR3aa: CASSPNRSPGVYGYTF
CDR3nt: TGTGCCAGCAGTCCGAATAGGTCCCCCGGGGTGTATGGCTACACCTTC

v_gene: TRBV27
abundance: NA
d_gene: NA
j_gene: TRBJ1-6
CDR3aa: CASSLRQHNSPLHF
CDR3nt: TGTGCCAGCAGTTTGCGACAGCATAATTCACCCCTCCACTTT

v_gene: TRBV18
abundance: NA
d_gene: NA
j_gene: TRBJ2-6
CDR3aa: CASSPRESGANVLTF
CDR3nt: TGTGCCAGCTCACCTAGGGAGTCTGGGGCCAACGTCCTGACTTTC

v_gene: TRBV6-5
abundance: NA
d_gene: NA
j_gene: TRBJ2-6
CDR3aa: CASSYTNLAVLTF
CDR3nt: TGTGCCAGCAGTTACACGAATTTGGCCGTCCTGACTTTC

v_gene: TRBV15
abundance: NA
d_gene: NA
j_gene: TRBJ1-1
CDR3aa: CATRPQGGSGSEAFF
CDR3nt: TGTGCCACCAGGCCACAGGGAGGGTCGGGATCTGAAGCTTTCTTT

v_gene: TRBV7-2
abundance: NA
d_gene: TRBD2
j_gene: TRBJ2-1
CDR3aa: CASSLRSSGVYNEQFF
CDR3nt: TGTGCCAGCAGCTTAAGATCGAGCGGGGTATACAATGAGCAGTTCTTC

v_gene: TRBV19
abundance: NA
d_gene: NA
j_gene: TRBJ1-2
CDR3aa: CASSHNGYTF
CDR3nt: TGTGCCAGTAGTCACAATGGCTACACCTTC

v_gene: TRBV6-7
abundance: NA
d_gene: TRBD1
j_gene: TRBJ2-2
CDR3aa: CASSDRGHGELFF
CDR3nt: TGTGCCAGCAGCGACAGGGGGCACGGGGAGCTGTTTTTT

v_gene: TRBV11-3
abundance: NA
d_gene: NA
j_gene: TRBJ2-3
CDR3aa: CASSFRGADSTDTQYF
CDR3nt: TGTGCCAGCAGCTTCCGGGGGGCCGATAGCACAGATACGCAGTATTTT

v_gene: TRBV27
abundance: NA
d_gene: NA
j_gene: TRBJ2-5
CDR3aa: CASSLSAGSQETQYF
CDR3nt: TGTGCCAGCAGTTTATCAGCCGGGAGCCAAGAGACCCAGTACTTC

v_gene: TRBV14
abundance: NA
d_gene: NA
j_gene: TRBJ2-1
CDR3aa: CASSQDWDFDEQFF
CDR3nt: TGTGCCAGCAGCCAAGATTGGGACTTTGATGAGCAGTTCTTC

v_gene: TRBV4-2
abundance: NA
d_gene: NA
j_gene: TRBJ1-1
CDR3aa: CASSQDGLLEGEGTEAFF
CDR3nt: TGTGCCAGCAGCCAAGATGGCCTCCTGGAGGGGGAGGGCACTGAAGCTTTCTTT

v_gene: TRBV9
abundance: NA
d_gene: TRBD2
j_gene: TRBJ2-3
CDR3aa: CASSVGGTRTDTQYF
CDR3nt: TGTGCCAGCAGCGTCGGGGGGACCCGCACAGATACGCAGTATTTT

v_gene: TRBV19
abundance: few
d_gene: NA
j_gene: TRBJ2-1
CDR3aa: CASHIDNEQFF
CDR3nt: TGTGCCAGCCACATTGACAATGAGCAGTTCTTC

v_gene: TRBV28
abundance: NA
d_gene: TRBD1
j_gene: TRBJ1-3
CDR3aa: CASSLSWTGAACENTIYF
CDR3nt: TGTGCCAGCAGTTTAAGTTGGACAGGGGCCGCGTGTGAAAACACCATATATTTT

v_gene: TRBV10-3
abundance: NA
d_gene: NA
j_gene: TRBJ1-1
CDR3aa: CAISVRGGSITEAFF
CDR3nt: TGTGCCATCAGTGTTCGCGGAGGGAGTATCACTGAAGCTTTCTTT

v_gene: TRBV7-6
abundance: few
d_gene: NA
j_gene: TRBJ1-3
CDR3aa: CASSLGALTSGNTIYF
CDR3nt: TGTGCCAGCAGCTTAGGGGCCCTCACCTCTGGAAACACCATATATTTT

v_gene: TRBV9
abundance: NA
d_gene: NA
j_gene: TRBJ1-4
CDR3aa: CASSSRSYGGEEKLFF
CDR3nt: TGTGCCAGCAGCTCAAGGTCCTACGGGGGAGAGGAAAAACTGTTTTTT

v_gene: TRBV27
abundance: NA
d_gene: NA
j_gene: TRBJ1-1
CDR3aa: CASSPQVGGGDTEAFF
CDR3nt: TGTGCCAGCAGTCCCCAGGTGGGGGGTGGCGACACTGAAGCTTTCTTT

v_gene: TRBV7-2
abundance: once
d_gene: NA
j_gene: TRBJ2-7
CDR3aa: CASSTQTGSEQYF
CDR3nt: TGTGCCAGCAGCACCCAGACAGGTTCCGAGCAGTACTTC

v_gene: TRBV27
abundance: NA
d_gene: NA
j_gene: TRBJ2-2
CDR3aa: CASSLGGFANTGELFF
CDR3nt: TGTGCCAGCAGTTTAGGAGGGTTCGCGAACACCGGGGAGCTGTTTTTT

v_gene: TRBV11-2
abundance: NA
d_gene: TRBD1
j_gene: TRBJ1-3
CDR3aa: CASSIFRGDLSGNTIYF
CDR3nt: TGTGCCAGCAGCATCTTCAGGGGGGACCTCTCTGGAAACACCATATATTTT

v_gene: TRBV5-8
abundance: NA
d_gene: TRBD1
j_gene: TRBJ1-2
CDR3aa: CASSLRQGSPLYGYTF
CDR3nt: TGTGCCAGCAGCCTTCGACAGGGGAGTCCACTCTATGGCTACACCTTC

v_gene: TRBV4-1
abundance: NA
d_gene: NA
j_gene: TRBJ1-2
CDR3aa: CASSQDAAGAVGYTF
CDR3nt: TGCGCCAGCAGCCAAGATGCCGCAGGGGCGGTTGGCTACACCTTC

v_gene: TRBV18
abundance: few
d_gene: TRBD1
j_gene: TRBJ2-4
CDR3aa: CASSPTGVGENIQYF
CDR3nt: TGTGCCAGCTCACCCACAGGGGTGGGAGAAAACATTCAGTACTTC

v_gene: TRBV7-9
abundance: NA
d_gene: TRBD1
j_gene: TRBJ1-6
CDR3aa: CASSSGQGDGAYNSPLHF
CDR3nt: TGTGCCAGCAGCTCGGGACAGGGGGACGGCGCCTATAATTCACCCCTCCACTTT

v_gene: TRBV5-5
abundance: NA
d_gene: NA
j_gene: TRBJ1-3
CDR3aa: CASSRKDGIVWNTIYF
CDR3nt: TGTGCCAGCAGCAGAAAGGACGGGATCGTATGGAACACCATATATTTT

v_gene: TRBV19
abundance: few
d_gene: NA
j_gene: TRBJ1-4
CDR3aa: CASSRVSRGGGAEKLFF
CDR3nt: TGTGCCAGTAGTCGGGTCAGCCGTGGAGGCGGGGCTGAAAAACTGTTTTTT

v_gene: TRBV10-3
abundance: NA
d_gene: NA
j_gene: TRBJ1-1
CDR3aa: CAISELPDRSMNTEAFF
CDR3nt: TGTGCCATCAGTGAGCTCCCGGACAGATCTATGAACACTGAAGCTTTCTTT

v_gene: TRBV7-2
abundance: NA
d_gene: NA
j_gene: TRBJ1-3
CDR3aa: CASSFTSSGNTIYF
CDR3nt: TGTGCCAGCAGCTTTACGAGCTCTGGAAACACCATATATTTT

v_gene: TRBV19
abundance: NA
d_gene: NA
j_gene: TRBJ2-3
CDR3aa: CASSSHPRGARQFTQDTQYF
CDR3nt: TGTGCCAGTAGCTCCCATCCCAGGGGAGCCAGACAATTTACTCAAGATACGCAGTATTTT

v_gene: TRBV14
abundance: NA
d_gene: NA
j_gene: TRBJ2-3
CDR3aa: CASSIFATSSTDTQYF
CDR3nt: TGTGCCAGCAGTATATTCGCCACATCTAGCACAGATACGCAGTATTTT

v_gene: TRBV5-4
abundance: few
d_gene: TRBD1
j_gene: TRBJ1-5
CDR3aa: CASSREQGNSNQPQHF
CDR3nt: TGTGCCAGCAGCCGAGAACAGGGGAATAGCAATCAGCCCCAGCATTTT

v_gene: TRBV5-8
abundance: NA
d_gene: NA
j_gene: TRBJ2-3
CDR3aa: CASSLVQLADTQYF
CDR3nt: TGTGCCAGCAGCTTGGTACAGTTGGCAGATACGCAGTATTTT

v_gene: TRBV28
abundance: NA
d_gene: TRBD2
j_gene: TRBJ2-5
CDR3aa: CASSLRDPCRPGGLSRPTAQYF
CDR3nt: TGTGCCAGCAGTTTACGGGACCCTTGCCGGCCGGGGGGGCTCTCCCGCCCAACAGCCCAGTACTTC

v_gene: TRBV5-1
abundance: NA
d_gene: NA
j_gene: TRBJ1-3
CDR3aa: CASSLWRGNTIYF
CDR3nt: TGCGCCAGCAGCTTGTGGCGGGGAAACACCATATATTTT

v_gene: TRBV12-5
abundance: NA
d_gene: NA
j_gene: TRBJ2-7
CDR3aa: CASGLVGVRDEQYF
CDR3nt: TGTGCTAGTGGTTTGGTAGGGGTAAGGGATGAGCAGTACTTC

v_gene: TRBV25-1
abundance: NA
d_gene: TRBD1
j_gene: TRBJ1-6
CDR3aa: CASSGGQGSSSPLHF
CDR3nt: TGTGCCAGCAGTGGGGGACAGGGCTCTAGTTCACCCCTCCACTTT

v_gene: TRBV4-2
abundance: NA
d_gene: NA
j_gene: TRBJ1-5
CDR3aa: CASSQVDGAQPQHF
CDR3nt: TGTGCCAGCAGCCAAGTGGATGGAGCCCAGCCCCAGCATTTT

v_gene: TRBV30
abundance: NA
d_gene: TRBD1
j_gene: TRBJ2-7
CDR3aa: CAWSVPQGIGEQYF
CDR3nt: TGTGCCTGGAGTGTACCACAGGGGATCGGCGAGCAGTACTTC

v_gene: TRBV7-2
abundance: NA
d_gene: NA
j_gene: TRBJ2-1
CDR3aa: CASSSRGKWSYNEQFF
CDR3nt: TGTGCCAGCAGCTCCCGGGGTAAATGGTCCTACAATGAGCAGTTCTTC

v_gene: TRBV6-1
abundance: NA
d_gene: NA
j_gene: TRBJ1-2
CDR3aa: CASSDRSGQGRGGYTF
CDR3nt: TGTGCCAGCAGTGATCGGTCGGGGCAGGGGAGGGGTGGCTACACCTTC

v_gene: TRBV25-1
abundance: few
d_gene: NA
j_gene: TRBJ2-7
CDR3aa: CASSHPSGGSHEQYF
CDR3nt: TGTGCCAGCAGTCACCCCTCTGGGGGGAGCCACGAGCAGTACTTC